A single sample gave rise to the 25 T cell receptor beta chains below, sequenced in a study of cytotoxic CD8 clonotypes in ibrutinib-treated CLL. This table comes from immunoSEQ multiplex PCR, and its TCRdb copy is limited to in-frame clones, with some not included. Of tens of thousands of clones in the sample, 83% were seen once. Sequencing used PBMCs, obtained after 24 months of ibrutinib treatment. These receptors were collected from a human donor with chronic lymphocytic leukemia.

CDR3: CASSLNLIGTSGSYEQYF. The CDR3 DNA sequence: TGTGCCAGCAGCCTAAACTTGATAGGGACTAGCGGGAGCTACGAGCAGTACTTC. V is TRBV7-8 and J is TRBJ2-7; 14 positions agree with TRBD2. The V segment lost 5 bases and the J segment 3 bases; nucleotides outside the gene matches: 12. CDR3 length equals 18 residues. CDR1 and CDR2 from the germline V gene are SGHVS and FQNEAQ.

CDR3 sequence: CASSPRASGGVVVGEQFF. In DNA, the CDR3 is TGTGCCAGCAGTCCCCGGGCTAGCGGGGGGGTTGTGGTTGGTGAGCAGTTCTTC. The genes are TRBV27 and TRBJ2-1; 12 nucleotides agree with TRBD2. The junction had 17 bases not matched to a gene; V was cut back by 5 bases and J by 9 bases. Germline CDR1 and CDR2: MNHEY and SMNVEV (reference sequence). The CDR3 sequence is 18 residues long.

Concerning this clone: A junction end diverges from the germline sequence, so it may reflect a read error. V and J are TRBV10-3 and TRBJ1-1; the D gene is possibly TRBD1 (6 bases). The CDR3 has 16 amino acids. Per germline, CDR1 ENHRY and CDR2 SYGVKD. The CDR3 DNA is TGTGCCATCAGTGAGAACCTGGCAGGGGTGAACACTGAAACTTTCTTT. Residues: CAISENLAGVNTETFF.

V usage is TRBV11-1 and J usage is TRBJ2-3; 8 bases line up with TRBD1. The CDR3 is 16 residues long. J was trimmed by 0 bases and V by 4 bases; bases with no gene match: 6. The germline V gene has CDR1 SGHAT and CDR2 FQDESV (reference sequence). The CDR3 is CASSSDRGPSTDTQYF. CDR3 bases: TGTGCCAGCAGCTCCGACAGGGGTCCGAGCACAGATACGCAGTATTTT. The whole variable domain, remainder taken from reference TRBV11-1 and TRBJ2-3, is EAEVAQSPRYKITEKSQAVAFWCDPISGHATLYWYRQILGQGPELLVQFQDESVVDDSQLPKDRFSAERLKGVDSTLKIQPAELGDSAMYLCASSSDRGPSTDTQYFGPGTRLTVL.

CDR3 loop: CASSYGHRMYEQYF. In DNA form, the CDR3 reads TGTGCCAGCAGTTATGGGCATAGAATGTACGAGCAGTACTTC. This chain connects TRBV6-5 to TRBJ2-7, with D hard to call. V was clipped by 3 bases and J by 4 bases, with 13 bases between them. Germline loops: CDR1 MNHEY, CDR2 SVGAGI. The CDR3 runs to 14 residues.

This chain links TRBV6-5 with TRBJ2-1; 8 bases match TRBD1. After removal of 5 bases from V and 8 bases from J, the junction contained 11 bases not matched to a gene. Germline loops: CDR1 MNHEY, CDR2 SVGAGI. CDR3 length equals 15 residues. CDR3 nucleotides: TGTGCCAGCAGTGGGGGGCAGGGGGCTCTTGATGAGCAGTTCTTC. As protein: CASSGGQGALDEQFF.

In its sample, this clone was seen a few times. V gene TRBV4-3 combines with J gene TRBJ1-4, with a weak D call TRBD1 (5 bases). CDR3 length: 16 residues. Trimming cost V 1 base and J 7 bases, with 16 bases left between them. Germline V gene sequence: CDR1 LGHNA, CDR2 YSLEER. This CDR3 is CASSQVSRKGPEKLFF. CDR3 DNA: TGCGCCAGCAGCCAAGTCTCCCGTAAGGGACCTGAAAAACTGTTTTTT.

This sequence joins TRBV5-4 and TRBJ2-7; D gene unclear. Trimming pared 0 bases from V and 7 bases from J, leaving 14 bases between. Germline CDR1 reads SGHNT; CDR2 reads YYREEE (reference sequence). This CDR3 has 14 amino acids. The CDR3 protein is CASSLAGLSSEQYF. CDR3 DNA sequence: TGTGCCAGCAGCTTGGCAGGCCTAAGTTCGGAGCAGTACTTC.

This CDR3 reads CAIRDDRVANEKLFF. CDR3 sequence (DNA): TGTGCCATCAGGGACGACAGGGTAGCTAATGAAAAACTGTTTTTT. The chain joins TRBV10-3 to TRBJ1-4; 7 bases align to TRBD1. The V gene's germline CDR1 is ENHRY and CDR2 SYGVKD. The CDR3 totals 15 residues. J lost 3 bases, V lost 6 bases, and 7 bases had no gene match.

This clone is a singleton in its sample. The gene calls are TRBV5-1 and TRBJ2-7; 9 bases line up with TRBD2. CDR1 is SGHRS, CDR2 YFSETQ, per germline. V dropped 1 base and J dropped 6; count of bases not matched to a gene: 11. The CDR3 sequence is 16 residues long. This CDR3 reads CASSLSIAGAIFEQYF. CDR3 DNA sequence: TGCGCCAGCAGCTTGTCGATAGCGGGAGCGATTTTCGAGCAGTACTTC.

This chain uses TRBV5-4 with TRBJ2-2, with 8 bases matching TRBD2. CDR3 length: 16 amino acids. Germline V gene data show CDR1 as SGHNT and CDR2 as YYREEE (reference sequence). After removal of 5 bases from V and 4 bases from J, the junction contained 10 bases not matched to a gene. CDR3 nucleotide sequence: TGTGCCAGCAGTGGACAAGCGGGAGAGGGCACCGGGGAGCTGTTTTTT. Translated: CASSGQAGEGTGELFF.

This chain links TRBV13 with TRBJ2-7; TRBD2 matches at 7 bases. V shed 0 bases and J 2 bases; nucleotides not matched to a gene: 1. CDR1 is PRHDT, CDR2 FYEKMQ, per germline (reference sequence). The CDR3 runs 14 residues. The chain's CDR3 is CASSLGGRAYEQYF. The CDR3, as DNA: TGTGCCAGCAGCTTAGGTGGGAGGGCCTACGAGCAGTACTTC.

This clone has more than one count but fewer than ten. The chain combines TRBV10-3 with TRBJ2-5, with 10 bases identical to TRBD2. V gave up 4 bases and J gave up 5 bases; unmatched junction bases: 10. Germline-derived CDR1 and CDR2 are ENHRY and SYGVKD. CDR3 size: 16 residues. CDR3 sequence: CAISGGLASGSETQYF. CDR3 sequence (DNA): TGTGCCATCAGTGGGGGACTTGCTAGCGGGAGTGAGACCCAGTACTTC.

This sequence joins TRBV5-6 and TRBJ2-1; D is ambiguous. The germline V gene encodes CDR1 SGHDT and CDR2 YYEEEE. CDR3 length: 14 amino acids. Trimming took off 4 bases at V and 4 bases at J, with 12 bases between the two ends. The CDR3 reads CASSLQTRYNEQFF. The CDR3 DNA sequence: TGTGCCAGCAGCCTACAGACACGATACAATGAGCAGTTCTTC.

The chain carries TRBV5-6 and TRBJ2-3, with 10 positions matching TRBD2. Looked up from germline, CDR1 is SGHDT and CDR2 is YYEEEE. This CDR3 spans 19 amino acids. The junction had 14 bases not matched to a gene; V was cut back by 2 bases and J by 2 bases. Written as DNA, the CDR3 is TGTGCCAGCAGCTTCCGCCCACCCCTGGGGACTAGCGCCACAGATACGCAGTATTTT. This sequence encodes CASSFRPPLGTSATDTQYF.

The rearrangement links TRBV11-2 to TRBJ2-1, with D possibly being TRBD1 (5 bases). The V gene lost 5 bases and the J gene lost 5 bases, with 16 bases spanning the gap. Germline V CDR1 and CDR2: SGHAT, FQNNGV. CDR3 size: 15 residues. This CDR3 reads CASSPRKGPHNEQFF. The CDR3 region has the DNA TGTGCCAGCAGCCCAAGGAAGGGGCCCCACAATGAGCAGTTCTTC.

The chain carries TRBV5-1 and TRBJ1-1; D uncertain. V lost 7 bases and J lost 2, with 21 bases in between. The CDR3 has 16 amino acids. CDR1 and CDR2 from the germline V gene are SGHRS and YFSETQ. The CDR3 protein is CASLKGPANLNTEAFF. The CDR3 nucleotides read TGCGCCAGCCTAAAAGGGCCAGCAAATCTAAACACTGAAGCTTTCTTT. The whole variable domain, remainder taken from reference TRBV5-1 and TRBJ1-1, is KAGVTQTPRYLIKTRGQQVTLSCSPISGHRSVSWYQQTPGQGLQFLFEYFSETQRNKGNFPGRFSGRQFSNSRSEMNVSTLELGDSALYLCASLKGPANLNTEAFFGQGTRLTVV.

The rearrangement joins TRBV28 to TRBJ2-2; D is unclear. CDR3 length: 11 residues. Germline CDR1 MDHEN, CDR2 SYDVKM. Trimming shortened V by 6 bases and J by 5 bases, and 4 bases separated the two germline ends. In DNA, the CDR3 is TGTGCCAGCAGGCTTACCGGGGAGCTGTTTTTT. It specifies CASRLTGELFF.

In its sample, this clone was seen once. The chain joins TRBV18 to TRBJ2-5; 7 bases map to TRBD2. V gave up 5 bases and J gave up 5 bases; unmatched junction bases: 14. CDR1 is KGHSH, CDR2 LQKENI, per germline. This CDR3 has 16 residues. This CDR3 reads CASSSETSNEGETQYF. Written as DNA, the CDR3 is TGTGCCAGCTCATCCGAGACTAGCAACGAGGGGGAGACCCAGTACTTC.

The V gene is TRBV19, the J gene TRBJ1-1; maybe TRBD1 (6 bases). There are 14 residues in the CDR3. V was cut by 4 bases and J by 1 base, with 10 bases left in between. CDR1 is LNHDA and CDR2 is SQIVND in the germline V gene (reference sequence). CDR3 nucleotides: TGTGCCAGTAGTAGCGGACAGCAGAACACTGAAGCTTTCTTT. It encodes CASSSGQQNTEAFF. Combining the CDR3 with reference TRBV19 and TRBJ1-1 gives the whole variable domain DGGITQSPKYLFRKEGQNVTLSCEQNLNHDAMYWYRQDPGQGLRLIYYSQIVNDFQKGDIAEGYSVSREKKESFPLTVTSAQKNPTAFYLCASSSGQQNTEAFFGQGTRLTVV.

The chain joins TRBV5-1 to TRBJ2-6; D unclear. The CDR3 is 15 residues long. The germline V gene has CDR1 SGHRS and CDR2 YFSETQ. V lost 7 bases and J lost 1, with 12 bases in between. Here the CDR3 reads CASGPLPSGANVLTF. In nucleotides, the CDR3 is TGCGCCAGCGGCCCCTTGCCTTCTGGGGCCAACGTCCTGACTTTC.

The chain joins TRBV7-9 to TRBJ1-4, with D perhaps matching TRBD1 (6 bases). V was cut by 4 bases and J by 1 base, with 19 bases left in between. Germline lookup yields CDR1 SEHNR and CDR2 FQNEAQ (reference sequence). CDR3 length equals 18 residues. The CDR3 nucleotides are TGTGCCAGCAGCTCCGGGGACACGGGAAGAGAAACTAATGAAAAACTGTTTTTT. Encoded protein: CASSSGDTGRETNEKLFF.

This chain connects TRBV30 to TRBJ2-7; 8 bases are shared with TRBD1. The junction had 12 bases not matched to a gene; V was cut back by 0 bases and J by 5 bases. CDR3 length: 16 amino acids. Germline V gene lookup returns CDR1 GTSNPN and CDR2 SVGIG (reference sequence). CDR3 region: CAWSVVRAGGFDEQYF. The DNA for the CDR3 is TGTGCCTGGAGTGTAGTTAGGGCAGGGGGCTTCGACGAGCAGTACTTC. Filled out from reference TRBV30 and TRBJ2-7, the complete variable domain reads SQTIHQWPATLVQPVGSPLSLECTVEGTSNPNLYWYRQAAGRGLQLLFYSVGIGQISSEVPQNLSASRPQDRQFILSSKKLLLSDSGFYLCAWSVVRAGGFDEQYFGPGTRLTVT.

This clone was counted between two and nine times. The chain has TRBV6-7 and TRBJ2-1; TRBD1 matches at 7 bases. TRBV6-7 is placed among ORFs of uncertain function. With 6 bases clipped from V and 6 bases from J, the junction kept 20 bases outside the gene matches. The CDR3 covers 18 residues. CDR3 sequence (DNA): TGTGCCAGCAGGGGACAGACCCAAGCGACCGCGACGGGCAATGAGCAGTTCTTC. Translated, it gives CASRGQTQATATGNEQFF.

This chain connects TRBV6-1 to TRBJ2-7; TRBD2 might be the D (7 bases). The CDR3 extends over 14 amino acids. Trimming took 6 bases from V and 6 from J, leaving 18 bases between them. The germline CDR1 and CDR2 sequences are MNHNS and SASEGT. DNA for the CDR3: TGTGCCAGCAGCCACCAAGGGGGGGAGAGCGAGCAGTACTTC. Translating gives CASSHQGGESEQYF.